This T cell receptor beta chain was captured by sequencing in a study of blood T cell repertoires in COVID-19. Study-level information: Acute-phase and convalescent COVID-19 samples originated in the United States, Italy and Spain. Nucleic acid was either cDNA or gDNA, and it came from T cells, B-cell-depleted T cells, or PBMCs.

The germline CDR1 and CDR2 sequences are SGDLS and YYNGEE. The CDR3 runs 15 residues. V lost 3 bases, J lost 7 bases, and 4 bases stayed unmatched. Original processing methods: Estimation of nucleated cell counts was performed using reference gene primer amplification. Repertoires were generated with immunoSEQ multiplex PCR, while TCRdb's copy carries only in-frame clones and drops some. V and J calls and clone size are those listed in that table; D and trimming were worked out from the DNA. The data show some 100,000 clones, around nine tenths seen once. The chain is built from TRBV9 and TRBJ1-6; 10 bases match TRBD1. Sequences were obtained from peripheral blood. The receptor was derived from a man aged 50 to 60 with acute or convalescent COVID-19. The CDR3: CASSAGTGANSPLHF. The CDR3 DNA follows: TGTGCCAGCAGCGCAGGGACAGGGGCGAATTCACCCCTCCACTTT.